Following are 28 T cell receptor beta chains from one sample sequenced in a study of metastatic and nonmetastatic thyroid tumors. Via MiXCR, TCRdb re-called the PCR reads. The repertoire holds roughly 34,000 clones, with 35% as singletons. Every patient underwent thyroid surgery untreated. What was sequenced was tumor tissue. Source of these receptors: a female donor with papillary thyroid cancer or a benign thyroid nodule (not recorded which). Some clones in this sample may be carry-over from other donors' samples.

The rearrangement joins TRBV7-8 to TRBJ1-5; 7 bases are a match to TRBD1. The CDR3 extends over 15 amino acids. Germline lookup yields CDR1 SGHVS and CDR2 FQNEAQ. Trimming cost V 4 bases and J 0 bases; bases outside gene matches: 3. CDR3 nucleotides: TGTGCCAGCAGCTCGGGACAGCGTAGCAATCAGCCCCAGCATTTT. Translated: CASSSGQRSNQPQHF.

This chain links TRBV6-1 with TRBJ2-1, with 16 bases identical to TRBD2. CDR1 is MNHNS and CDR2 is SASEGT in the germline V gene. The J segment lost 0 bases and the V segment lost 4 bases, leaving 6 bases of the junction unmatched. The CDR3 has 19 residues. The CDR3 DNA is TGTGCCAGCAGTGCGTCCGGGACTAGCGGGAGGGCCTCCTACAATGAGCAGTTCTTC. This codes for CASSASGTSGRASYNEQFF.

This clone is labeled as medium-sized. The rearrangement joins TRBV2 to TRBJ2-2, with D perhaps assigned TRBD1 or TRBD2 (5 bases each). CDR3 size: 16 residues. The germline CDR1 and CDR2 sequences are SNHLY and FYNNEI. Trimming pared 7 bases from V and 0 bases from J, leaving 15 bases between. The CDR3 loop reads CASTEDGTANTGELFF. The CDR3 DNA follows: TGTGCCAGCACCGAGGACGGGACCGCGAACACCGGGGAGCTGTTTTTT. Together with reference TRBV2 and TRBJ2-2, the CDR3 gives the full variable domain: EPEVTQTPSHQVTQMGQEVILRCVPISNHLYFYWYRQILGQKVEFLVSFYNNEISEKSEIFDDQFSVERPDGSNFTLKIRSTKLEDSAMYFCASTEDGTANTGELFFGEGSRLTVL.

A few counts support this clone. CDR3 in DNA: TGTGCCAGCAGTTTCGGGGCAGGGGAACAGCCCCAGCATTTT. It is translated as CASSFGAGEQPQHF. This rearrangement joins TRBV12-3 or TRBV12-4 to TRBJ1-5, with D possibly TRBD1 on 6 matching bases. This CDR3 region has 14 residues. V was pared by 3 bases and J by 7 bases, with 13 bases between.

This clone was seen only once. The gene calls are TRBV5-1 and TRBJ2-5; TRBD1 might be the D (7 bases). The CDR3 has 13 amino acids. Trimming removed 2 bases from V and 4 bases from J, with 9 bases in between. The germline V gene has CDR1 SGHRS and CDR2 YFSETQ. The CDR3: CASSFQGGETQYF. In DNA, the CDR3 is TGCGCCAGCAGCTTCCAGGGGGGAGAGACCCAGTACTTC.

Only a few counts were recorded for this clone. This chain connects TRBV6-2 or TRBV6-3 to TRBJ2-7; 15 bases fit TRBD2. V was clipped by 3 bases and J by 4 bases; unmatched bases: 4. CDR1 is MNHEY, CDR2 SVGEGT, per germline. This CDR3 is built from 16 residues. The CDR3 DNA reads TGTGCCAGCAGTTATCGGACTAGCGGGAGGGGGTACGAGCAGTACTTC. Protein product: CASSYRTSGRGYEQYF.

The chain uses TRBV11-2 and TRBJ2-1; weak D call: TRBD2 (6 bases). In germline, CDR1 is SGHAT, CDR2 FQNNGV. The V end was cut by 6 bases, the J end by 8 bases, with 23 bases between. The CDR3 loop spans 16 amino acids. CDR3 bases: TGTGCCAGCAGTCCAACAACTAGCCGGATTACTGATGAGCAGTTCTTC. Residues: CASSPTTSRITDEQFF.

CDR3 nucleotide sequence: TGCAGTGCGTTAGCGGGAGTCGGCAATGAGCAGTTCTTC. It codes for CSALAGVGNEQFF. The J gene is TRBJ2-1, the V gene TRBV20-1, with 9 positions matching TRBD2. CDR3 length: 13 residues. Germline V CDR1 and CDR2: DFQATT, SNEGSKA (reference sequence). The V and J ends lost 6 bases and 6 bases, in that order; junction bases with no gene match: 6.

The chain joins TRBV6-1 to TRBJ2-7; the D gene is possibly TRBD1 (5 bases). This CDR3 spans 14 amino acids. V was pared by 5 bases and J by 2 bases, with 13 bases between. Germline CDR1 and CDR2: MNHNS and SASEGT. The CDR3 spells CASSRRENTYEQYF. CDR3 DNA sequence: TGTGCCAGCAGTCGCAGGGAAAACACCTACGAGCAGTACTTC.

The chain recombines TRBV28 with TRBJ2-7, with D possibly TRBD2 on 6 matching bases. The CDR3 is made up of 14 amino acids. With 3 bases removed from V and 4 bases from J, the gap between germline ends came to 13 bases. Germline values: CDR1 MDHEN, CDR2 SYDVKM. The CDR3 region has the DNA TGTGCCAGCAGTTTCGGGACGGAGGGTTACGAGCAGTACTTC. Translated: CASSFGTEGYEQYF.

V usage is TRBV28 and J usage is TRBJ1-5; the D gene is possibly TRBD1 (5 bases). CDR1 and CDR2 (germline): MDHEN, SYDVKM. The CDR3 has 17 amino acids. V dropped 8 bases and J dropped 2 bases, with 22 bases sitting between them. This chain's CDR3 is CASFTRVGDSGNQPQHF. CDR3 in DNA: TGTGCCAGCTTTACCCGAGTGGGGGATAGTGGCAATCAGCCCCAGCATTTT.

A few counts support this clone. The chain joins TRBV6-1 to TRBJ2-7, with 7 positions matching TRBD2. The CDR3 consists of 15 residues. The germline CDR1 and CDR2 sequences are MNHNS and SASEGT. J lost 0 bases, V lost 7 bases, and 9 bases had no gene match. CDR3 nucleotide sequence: TGTGCCAGCACACACCGGGACTATTTCTCCTACGAGCAGTACTTC. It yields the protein CASTHRDYFSYEQYF.

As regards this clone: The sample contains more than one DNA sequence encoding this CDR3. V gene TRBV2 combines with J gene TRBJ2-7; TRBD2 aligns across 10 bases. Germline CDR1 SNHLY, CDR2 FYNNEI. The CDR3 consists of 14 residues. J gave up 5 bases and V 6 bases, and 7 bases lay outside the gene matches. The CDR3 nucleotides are TGTGCCAGCAGGACCGGGACTAGCGATCACGAGCAGTACTTC. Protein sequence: CASRTGTSDHEQYF.

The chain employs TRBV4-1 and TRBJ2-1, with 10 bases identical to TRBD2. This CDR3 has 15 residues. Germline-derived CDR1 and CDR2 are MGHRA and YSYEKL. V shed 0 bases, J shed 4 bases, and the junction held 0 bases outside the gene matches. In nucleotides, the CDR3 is TGCGCCAGCAGCCAAGAACTAGCGGGATACAATGAGCAGTTCTTC. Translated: CASSQELAGYNEQFF.

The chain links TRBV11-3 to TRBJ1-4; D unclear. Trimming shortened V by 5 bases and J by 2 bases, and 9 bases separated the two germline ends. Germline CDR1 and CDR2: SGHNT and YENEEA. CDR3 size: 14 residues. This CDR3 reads CASSLGFTNEKLFF. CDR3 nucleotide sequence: TGTGCCAGCAGCCTAGGGTTCACTAATGAAAAACTGTTTTTT.

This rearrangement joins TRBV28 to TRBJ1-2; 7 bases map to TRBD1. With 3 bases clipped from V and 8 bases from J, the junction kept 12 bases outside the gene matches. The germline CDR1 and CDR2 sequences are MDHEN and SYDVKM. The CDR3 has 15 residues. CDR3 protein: CASSFGDRDSMGYTF. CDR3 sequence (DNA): TGTGCCAGCAGTTTCGGAGACAGGGATTCGATGGGCTACACCTTC.

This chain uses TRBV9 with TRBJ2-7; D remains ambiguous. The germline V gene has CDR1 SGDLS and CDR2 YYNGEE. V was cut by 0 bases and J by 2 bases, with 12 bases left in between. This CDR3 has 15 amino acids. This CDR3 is CASSVDDSPTYEQYF. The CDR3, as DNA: TGTGCCAGCAGCGTAGACGACTCACCAACCTACGAGCAGTACTTC.

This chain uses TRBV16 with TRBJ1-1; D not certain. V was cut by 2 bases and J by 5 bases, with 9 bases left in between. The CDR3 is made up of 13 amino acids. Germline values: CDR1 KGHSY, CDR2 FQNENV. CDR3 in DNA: TGTGCCAGCAGCCAAGACGGGTATACTGAAGCTTTCTTT. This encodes CASSQDGYTEAFF.

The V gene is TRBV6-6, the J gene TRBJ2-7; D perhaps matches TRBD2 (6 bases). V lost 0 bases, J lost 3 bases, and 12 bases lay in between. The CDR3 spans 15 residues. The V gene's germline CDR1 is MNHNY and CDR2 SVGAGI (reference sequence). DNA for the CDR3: TGTGCCAGCAGTTACTCGAAGGGACTCAACTACGAGCAGTACTTC. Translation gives CASSYSKGLNYEQYF.

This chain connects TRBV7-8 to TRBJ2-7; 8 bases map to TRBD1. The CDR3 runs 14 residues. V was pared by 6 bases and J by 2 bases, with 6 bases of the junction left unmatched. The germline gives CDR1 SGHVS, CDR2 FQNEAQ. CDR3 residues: CASSRGTGAYEQYF. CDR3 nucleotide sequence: TGTGCCAGCAGTCGAGGGACAGGCGCCTACGAGCAGTACTTC.

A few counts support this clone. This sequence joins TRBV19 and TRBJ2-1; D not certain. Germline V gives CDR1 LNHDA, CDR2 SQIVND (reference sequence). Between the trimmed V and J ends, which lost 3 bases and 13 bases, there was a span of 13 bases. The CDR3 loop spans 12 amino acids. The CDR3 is CASSMVWESQFF. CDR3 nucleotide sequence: TGTGCCAGTAGTATGGTATGGGAAAGCCAGTTCTTC.

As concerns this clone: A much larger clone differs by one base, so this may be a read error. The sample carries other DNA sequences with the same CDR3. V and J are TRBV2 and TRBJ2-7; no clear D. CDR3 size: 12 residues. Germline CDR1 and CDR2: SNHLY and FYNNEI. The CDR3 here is CASARAHYEQYF. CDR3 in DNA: TGTGCGAGCGCCCGAGCTCACTACGAGCAGTACTTC.

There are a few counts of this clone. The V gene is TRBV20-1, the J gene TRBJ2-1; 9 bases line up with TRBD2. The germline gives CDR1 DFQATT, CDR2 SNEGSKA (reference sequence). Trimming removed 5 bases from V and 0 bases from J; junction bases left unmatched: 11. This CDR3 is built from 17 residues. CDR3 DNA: TGCAGTGCTGGAGGGACTAGCCTGTCGAGCTCCTACAATGAGCAGTTCTTC. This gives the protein CSAGGTSLSSSYNEQFF.

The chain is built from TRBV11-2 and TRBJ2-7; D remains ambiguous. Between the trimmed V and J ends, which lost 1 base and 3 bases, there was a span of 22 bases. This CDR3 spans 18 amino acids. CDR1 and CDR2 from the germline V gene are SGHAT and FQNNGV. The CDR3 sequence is CASSLVGPGQPNFYEQYF. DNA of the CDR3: TGTGCCAGCAGCTTAGTAGGGCCCGGCCAGCCCAATTTCTACGAGCAGTACTTC.

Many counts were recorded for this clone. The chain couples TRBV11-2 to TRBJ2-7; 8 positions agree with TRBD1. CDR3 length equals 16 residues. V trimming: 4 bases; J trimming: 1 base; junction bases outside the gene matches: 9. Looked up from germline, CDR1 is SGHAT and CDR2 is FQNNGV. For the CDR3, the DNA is TGTGCCAGCAGCTCTCAAAGTTGGACAGGGTCCTACGAGCAGTACTTC. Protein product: CASSSQSWTGSYEQYF.

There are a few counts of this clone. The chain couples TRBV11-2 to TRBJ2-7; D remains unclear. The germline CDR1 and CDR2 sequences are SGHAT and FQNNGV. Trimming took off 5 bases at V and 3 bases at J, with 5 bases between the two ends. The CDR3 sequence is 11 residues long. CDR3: CASSEGYEQYF. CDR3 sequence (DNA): TGTGCCAGCAGCGAAGGCTACGAGCAGTACTTC.

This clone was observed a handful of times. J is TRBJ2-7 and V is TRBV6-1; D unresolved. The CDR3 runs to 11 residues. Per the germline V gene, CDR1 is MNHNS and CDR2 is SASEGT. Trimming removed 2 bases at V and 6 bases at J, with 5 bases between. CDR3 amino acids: CASSEIVEQYF. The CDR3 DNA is TGTGCCAGCAGTGAAATTGTCGAGCAGTACTTC.

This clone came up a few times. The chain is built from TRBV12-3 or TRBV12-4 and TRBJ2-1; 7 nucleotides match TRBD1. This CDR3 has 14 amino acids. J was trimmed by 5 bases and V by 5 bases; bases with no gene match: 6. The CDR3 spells CASSTGAWDNEQFF. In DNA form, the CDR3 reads TGTGCCAGCAGTACAGGGGCGTGGGACAATGAGCAGTTCTTC.